This TCR beta chain was obtained from a study of TIL therapy for anti-PD-1-resistant metastatic lung cancer. Study-level background: Median tumor PD-L1 proportion score was roughly 5.5%. A few tumors were EGFR-mutant and two were ALK-rearranged. By whole-exome sequencing, median non-synonymous tumor mutation burden was roughly 1.6 mutations per megabase.

Specified time point: pre-treatment sample, taken before nivolumab and TIL therapy. The immunoSEQ assay was v3. Here immunoSEQ multiplex PCR was the method, and the copy in TCRdb shows in-frame clones only, minus some. The table lists tens of thousands of clones, roughly 78% of them singletons, with about 5% in the top ten. In germline, CDR1 is SGHNT, CDR2 YENEEA. With 3 bases removed from V and 9 bases from J, the gap between germline ends came to 12 bases. The CDR3 is 13 residues long. The TCR originated in a woman aged 25 to 80 with non-small cell lung cancer. Sequenced material: blood, taken at baseline. The rearrangement joins TRBV11-3 to TRBJ1-5, with D possibly TRBD1 on 6 matching bases. The CDR3 bases are TGTGCCAGCAGCTTGGAATCGGGGGCGCCCCAGCATTTT. Protein: CASSLESGAPQHF.